This T cell receptor (beta chain) was obtained from a study of T cells in Graves' hyperthyroidism and ophthalmopathy. It was RNA transcripts that yielded the amplified TCR beta CDR3 regions. An initial round of RT-PCR targeting the TCR CDR3 relied on the HTBI primer set. TCRdb re-derived calls from the multiplex PCR reads in MiXCR, one entry per CDR3 protein. This sample has roughly 300,000 distinct CDR3 sequences, with roughly a fifth found just once. Germline assignment: CDR1 MNHNS and CDR2 SASEGT. The length of the CDR3 is 15 residues. V dropped 4 bases and J dropped 10; count of bases not matched to a gene: 7.

Sequenced material: blood. The V gene is TRBV6-1, the J gene TRBJ1-6; 10 positions agree with TRBD1. The TCR was taken from a woman aged 45-65 years with Graves' hyperthyroidism. The CDR3 loop is CASSVNRDRGSPLHF. The CDR3 bases are TGTGCCAGCAGTGTCAACCGGGACAGGGGATCACCCCTCCACTTT.